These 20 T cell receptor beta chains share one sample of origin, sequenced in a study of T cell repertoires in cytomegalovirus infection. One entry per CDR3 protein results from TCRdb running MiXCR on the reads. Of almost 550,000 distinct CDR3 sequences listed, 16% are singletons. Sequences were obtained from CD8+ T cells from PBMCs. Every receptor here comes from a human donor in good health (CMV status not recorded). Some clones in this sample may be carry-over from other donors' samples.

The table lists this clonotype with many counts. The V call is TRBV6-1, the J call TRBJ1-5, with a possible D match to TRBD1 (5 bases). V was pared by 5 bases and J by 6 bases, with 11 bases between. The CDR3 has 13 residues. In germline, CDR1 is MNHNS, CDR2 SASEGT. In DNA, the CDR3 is TGTGCCAGCAGTTCTCAGGGTTCTCAGCCCCAGCATTTT. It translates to CASSSQGSQPQHF.

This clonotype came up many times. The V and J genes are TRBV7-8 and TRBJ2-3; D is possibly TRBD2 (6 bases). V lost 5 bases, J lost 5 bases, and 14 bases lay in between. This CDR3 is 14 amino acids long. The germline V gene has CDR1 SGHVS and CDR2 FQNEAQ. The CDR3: CASSPGGEGDTQYF. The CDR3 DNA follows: TGTGCCAGCAGCCCAGGAGGGGAAGGAGATACGCAGTATTTT.

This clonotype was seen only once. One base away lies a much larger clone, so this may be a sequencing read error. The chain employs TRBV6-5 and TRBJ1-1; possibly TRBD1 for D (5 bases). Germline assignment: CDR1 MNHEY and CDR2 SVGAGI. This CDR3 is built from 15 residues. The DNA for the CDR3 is TGTGCCGGCAGTCGCGACAGCCAGGGTGGCACTGAAGCTTTCTTT. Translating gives CAGSRDSQGGTEAFF.

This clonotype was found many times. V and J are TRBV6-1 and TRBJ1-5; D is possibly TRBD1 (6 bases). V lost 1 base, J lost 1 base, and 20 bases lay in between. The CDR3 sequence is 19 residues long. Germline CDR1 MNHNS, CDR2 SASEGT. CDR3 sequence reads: CASSEEGRQAIKSNQPQHF. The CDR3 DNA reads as TGTGCCAGCAGTGAAGAAGGGAGACAGGCCATAAAGAGCAATCAGCCCCAGCATTTT.

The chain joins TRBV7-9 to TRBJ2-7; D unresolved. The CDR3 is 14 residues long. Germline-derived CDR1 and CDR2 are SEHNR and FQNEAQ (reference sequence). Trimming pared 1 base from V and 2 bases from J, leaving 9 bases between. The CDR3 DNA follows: TGTGCCAGCAGCTTAGAAGACTTACCCTACGAGCAGTACTTC. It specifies CASSLEDLPYEQYF.

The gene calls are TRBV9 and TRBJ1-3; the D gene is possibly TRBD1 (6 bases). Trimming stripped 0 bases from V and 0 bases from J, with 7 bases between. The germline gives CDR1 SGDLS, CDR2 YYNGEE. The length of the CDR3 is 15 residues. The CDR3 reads CASSVGGASGNTIYF. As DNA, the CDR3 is TGTGCCAGCAGCGTAGGGGGGGCCTCTGGAAACACCATATATTTT.

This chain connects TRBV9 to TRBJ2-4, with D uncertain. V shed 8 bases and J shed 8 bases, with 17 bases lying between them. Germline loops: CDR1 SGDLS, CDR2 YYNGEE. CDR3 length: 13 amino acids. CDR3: CARTYAPWDIQYF. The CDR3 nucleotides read TGTGCCAGGACCTATGCCCCCTGGGACATTCAGTACTTC.

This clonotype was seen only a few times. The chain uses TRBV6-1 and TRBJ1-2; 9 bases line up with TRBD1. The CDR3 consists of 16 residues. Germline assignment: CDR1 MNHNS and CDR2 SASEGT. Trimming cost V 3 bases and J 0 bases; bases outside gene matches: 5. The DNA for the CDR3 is TGTGCCAGCAGTGACCCGGGACAGGGAGCTAACTATGGCTACACCTTC. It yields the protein CASSDPGQGANYGYTF.

CDR3 loop: CASSQDGEGGGEQYF. The CDR3 DNA reads TGTGCCAGCAGCCAAGATGGAGAGGGAGGAGGCGAGCAGTACTTC. The rearrangement joins TRBV3-1 to TRBJ2-7; a possible D gene is TRBD2 (6 bases). CDR1 is LGHDT and CDR2 is YNNKEL in the germline V gene (reference sequence). Trimming removed 0 bases at V and 6 bases at J, with 15 bases between. This CDR3 contains 15 residues.

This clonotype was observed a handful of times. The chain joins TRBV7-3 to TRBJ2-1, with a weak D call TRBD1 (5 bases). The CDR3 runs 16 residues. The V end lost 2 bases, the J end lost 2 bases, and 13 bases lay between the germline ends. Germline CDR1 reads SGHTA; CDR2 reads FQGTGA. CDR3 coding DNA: TGTGCCAGCAGCTTACCCCAGGGCCCTACCTACAATGAGCAGTTCTTC. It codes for CASSLPQGPTYNEQFF.

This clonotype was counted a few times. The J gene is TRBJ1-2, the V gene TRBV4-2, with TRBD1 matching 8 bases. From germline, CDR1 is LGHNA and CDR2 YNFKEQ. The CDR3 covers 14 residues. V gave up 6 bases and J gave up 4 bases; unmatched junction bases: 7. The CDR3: CASRGAGTGYGYTF. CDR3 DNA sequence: TGTGCCAGCAGGGGCGCCGGGACAGGCTATGGCTACACCTTC.

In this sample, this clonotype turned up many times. The CDR3 DNA reads as TGTGCCAGCAGCCCCACCGAGATAGCGGGAGGCTACTACAATGAGCAGTTCTTC. Its translation is CASSPTEIAGGYYNEQFF. V and J are TRBV28 and TRBJ2-1; 10 bases are shared with TRBD2. J was trimmed by 3 bases and V by 6 bases; bases with no gene match: 14. This CDR3 is 18 amino acids long. The V gene's germline CDR1 is MDHEN and CDR2 SYDVKM.

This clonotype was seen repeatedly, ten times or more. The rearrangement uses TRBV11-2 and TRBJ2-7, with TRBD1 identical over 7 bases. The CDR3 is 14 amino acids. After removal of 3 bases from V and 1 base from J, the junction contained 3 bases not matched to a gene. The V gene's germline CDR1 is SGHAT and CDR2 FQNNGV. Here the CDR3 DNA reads TGTGCCAGCAGCTTGATGACAGGGTCCTACGAGCAGTACTTC. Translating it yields CASSLMTGSYEQYF.

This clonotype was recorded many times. The CDR3 loop reads CASSRTRDTGYNEQFF. Here the CDR3 DNA reads TGTGCCAGCAGTCGGACAAGGGACACAGGCTACAATGAGCAGTTCTTC. The chain uses TRBV6-2 or TRBV6-3 and TRBJ2-1; perhaps TRBD1 as D (6 bases). The germline CDR1 and CDR2 sequences are MNHEY and SVGEGT. This CDR3 contains 16 residues. V was cut by 5 bases and J by 3 bases, with 17 bases left in between.

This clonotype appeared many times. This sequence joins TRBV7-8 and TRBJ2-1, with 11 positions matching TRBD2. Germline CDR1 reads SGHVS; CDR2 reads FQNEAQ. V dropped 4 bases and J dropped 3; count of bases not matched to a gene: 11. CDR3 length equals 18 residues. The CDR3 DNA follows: TGTGCCAGCAGCTCTAGCCTAGCGGGGGGAAGGGGCTACAATGAGCAGTTCTTC. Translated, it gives CASSSSLAGGRGYNEQFF. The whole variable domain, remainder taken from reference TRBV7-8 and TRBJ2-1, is GAGVSQSPRYKVAKRGQDVALRCDPISGHVSLFWYQQALGQGPEFLTYFQNEAQLDKSGLPSDRFFAERPEGSVSTLKIQRTQQEDSAVYLCASSSSLAGGRGYNEQFFGPGTRLTVL.

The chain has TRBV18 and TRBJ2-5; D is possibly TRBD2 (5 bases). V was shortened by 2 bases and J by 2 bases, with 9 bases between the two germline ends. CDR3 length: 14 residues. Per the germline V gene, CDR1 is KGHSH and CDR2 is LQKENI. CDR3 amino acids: CASSPDWEQETQYF. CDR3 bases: TGTGCCAGCTCACCAGATTGGGAGCAAGAGACCCAGTACTTC.

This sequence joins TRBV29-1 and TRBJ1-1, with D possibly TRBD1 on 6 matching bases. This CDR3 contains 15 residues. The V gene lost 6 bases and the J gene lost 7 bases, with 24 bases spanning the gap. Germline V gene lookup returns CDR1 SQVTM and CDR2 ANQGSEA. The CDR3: CSVQTSSIGRGEAFF. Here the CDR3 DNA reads TGCAGCGTCCAGACCAGTTCCATAGGCAGGGGTGAAGCTTTCTTT.

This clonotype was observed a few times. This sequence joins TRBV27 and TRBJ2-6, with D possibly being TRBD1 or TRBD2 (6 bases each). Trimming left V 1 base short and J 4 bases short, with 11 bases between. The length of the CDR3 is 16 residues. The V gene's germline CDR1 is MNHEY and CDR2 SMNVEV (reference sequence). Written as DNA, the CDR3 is TGTGCCAGCAGTTTATATCGGGGGCGGGGGGCCAACGTCCTGACTTTC. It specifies CASSLYRGRGANVLTF.

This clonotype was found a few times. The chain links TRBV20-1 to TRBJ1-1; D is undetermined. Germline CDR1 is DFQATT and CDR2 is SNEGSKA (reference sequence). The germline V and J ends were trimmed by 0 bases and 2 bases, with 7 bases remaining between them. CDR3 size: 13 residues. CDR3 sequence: CSARDPSNTEAFF. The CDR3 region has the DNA TGCAGTGCTAGAGATCCCTCAAACACTGAAGCTTTCTTT.

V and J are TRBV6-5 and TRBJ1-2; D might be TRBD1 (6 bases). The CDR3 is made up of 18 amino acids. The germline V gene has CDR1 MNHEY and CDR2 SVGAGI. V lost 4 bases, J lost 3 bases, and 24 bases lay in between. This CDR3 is CASSFGGLTMGHDYGYTF. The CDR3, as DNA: TGTGCCAGCAGTTTCGGGGGGCTCACGATGGGGCACGACTATGGCTACACCTTC.